The entry below describes one T cell receptor (beta chain). No antigen is known for it. Recipient blood drawn about 28 days pretransplant and days 30, 100, 180 after. This record comes from a study of T cell clonotyping in hematopoietic cell transplantation. Study results and caveats: Higher Inverse Simpson Index values in graft donor and pretransplant recipient predicted broader posttransplant TCR diversity. After transplant, recipient diversity fell while pathologically expanded clonotypes grew through day 180.

Trimming took 1 base from V and 5 from J, leaving 12 bases between them. The CDR3 contains 15 residues. Germline V gene sequence: CDR1 SSHAT, CDR2 FNYEAQ (reference sequence). Repertoires were generated with immunoSEQ multiplex PCR, while TCRdb's copy carries only in-frame clones and drops some. The sample yields 10,000 or so clones, approximately 77% seen once. The chain is built from TRBV7-7 and TRBJ2-1, with D perhaps matching TRBD1 (6 bases). This sequence was found in a female patient in her forties who had an allogeneic stem cell transplant from a related donor, so T cells may come from the graft donor. Some clones in this sample may be carry-over from other donors' samples. The sample consisted of PBMCs, taken 30 days after allogeneic stem cell transplant. For the CDR3, the DNA is TGTGCCAGCAGCTTAGACGGACAGTTCCACAATGAGCAGTTCTTC. It encodes CASSLDGQFHNEQFF.